Below, 28 T cell receptor beta chains from the same sample are listed, as sequenced in a study of shared clonotypes between healthy human individuals. TCRdb keeps only in-frame clones here, not all; method: immunoSEQ multiplex PCR. The data show more than 1,200,000 clones, about 98.5% seen once. What was sequenced was naive CD4+ T cells sorted from blood. Subset described: CD45RA+ positively selected. Source of these receptors: a man aged 30 to 39 in good health.

Points on this clone: One end of the junction fails to match germline, which may point to a read error. The rearrangement links TRBV7-7 to TRBJ2-1; 13 bases match TRBD2. The germline V gene has CDR1 SSHAT and CDR2 FNYEAQ (reference sequence). The CDR3 has 15 amino acids. CDR3 amino acids: CASSLGTSGNNEQFF. The CDR3 bases are TGTGCTAGCAGCTTAGGGACTAGCGGGAACAATGAGCAGTTCTTC.

To note about this clone: The sample carries other DNA sequences with the same CDR3. The chain links TRBV5-1 to TRBJ2-2; TRBD2 is a possible D gene (5 bases). The CDR3 extends over 14 amino acids. From germline, CDR1 is SGHRS and CDR2 YFSETQ. The ends were cut back, 0 bases at V and 4 bases at J, with 7 bases in the middle. The CDR3 DNA is TGCGCCAGCAGCTTGGCCGGGGTCACCGGGGAGCTGTTTTTT. Protein: CASSLAGVTGELFF.

This chain joins TRBV4-3 and TRBJ2-1; TRBD2 might be the D (5 bases). The CDR3 is 16 residues long. The V and J ends lost 0 bases and 8 bases respectively, with 17 bases between them. Germline-derived CDR1 and CDR2 are LGHNA and YSLEER. As DNA, the CDR3 is TGCGCCAGCAGCCAAGATCATTTGGGCGGGCGCGATGAGCAGTTCTTC. Translated, it gives CASSQDHLGGRDEQFF.

This clone was counted once. This chain's CDR3 is CASRMYLNTEAFF. In DNA form, the CDR3 reads TGTGCCAGTCGGATGTACTTGAACACTGAAGCTTTCTTT. V and J are TRBV19 and TRBJ1-1; D remains unclear. The CDR3 has 13 residues. V was shortened by 8 bases and J by 0 bases, with 10 bases between the two germline ends. The germline gives CDR1 LNHDA, CDR2 SQIVND (reference sequence).

The chain has TRBV4-3 and TRBJ2-3; 8 bases fit TRBD1. This CDR3 is built from 15 residues. With 4 bases clipped from V and 2 bases from J, the junction kept 5 bases outside the gene matches. In germline, CDR1 is LGHNA, CDR2 YSLEER. CDR3 in amino acids: CASSPGQEHTDTQYF. The DNA of the CDR3 is TGCGCCAGCAGCCCGGGACAGGAGCACACAGATACGCAGTATTTT.

A few counts support this clone. The genes are TRBV29-1 and TRBJ2-2; 14 positions match TRBD2. The CDR3 is 16 amino acids. CDR1 SQVTM and CDR2 ANQGSEA come from the germline V gene. V was pared by 6 bases and J by 5 bases, with 8 bases of the junction left unmatched. In nucleotides, the CDR3 is TGCAGCGTCTCGGGACTAGCGGGAGCGCAGACCGGGGAGCTGTTTTTT. It encodes CSVSGLAGAQTGELFF.

This sequence joins TRBV9 and TRBJ2-2; 10 bases are a match to TRBD1. The length of the CDR3 is 15 residues. Trimming took 6 bases from V and 7 from J; bases not matched to a gene: 9. Looked up from germline, CDR1 is SGDLS and CDR2 is YYNGEE. CDR3 residues: CASNLPGTGVGELFF. The CDR3 region has the DNA TGTGCCAGCAACCTACCCGGGACAGGGGTCGGGGAGCTGTTTTTT.

CDR3 sequence: CARSLFRWLPMRYTF. DNA of the CDR3: TGTGCCAGAAGCTTGTTTAGGTGGCTCCCTATGCGCTACACCTTC. The genes are TRBV5-3 and TRBJ1-2; D gene unclear. TRBV5-3 is filed as an ORF, its function uncertain. This CDR3 spans 15 amino acids. Between the trimmed V and J ends, which lost 1 base and 9 bases, there was a span of 19 bases.

This clone was recorded only once. The sample holds other DNA sequences that translate to the same CDR3. This chain connects TRBV6-1 to TRBJ1-5; D unclear. V was clipped by 0 bases and J by 4 bases, with 7 bases between them. Germline assignment: CDR1 MNHNS and CDR2 SASEGT. The CDR3 runs to 14 residues. CDR3 nucleotides: TGTGCCAGCAGTGAAGCTCCAGGTAATCAGCCCCAGCATTTT. The encoded protein is CASSEAPGNQPQHF.

The chain uses TRBV5-4 and TRBJ2-5; D gene uncertain. V was trimmed by 3 bases and J by 2 bases, leaving 8 bases between them. The CDR3 sequence is 13 residues long. Germline V gives CDR1 SGHNT, CDR2 YYREEE (reference sequence). The CDR3 DNA sequence: TGTGCCAGCAGCTCGTCAGTTCAAGAGACCCAGTACTTC. Its protein is CASSSSVQETQYF.

This clone was seen only once. The chain carries TRBV6-5 and TRBJ1-3; D gene ambiguous. The germline CDR1 and CDR2 sequences are MNHEY and SVGAGI. V lost 5 bases and J lost 0, with 11 bases in between. This CDR3 region has 15 residues. CDR3 bases: TGTGCCAGCAGTAAAGAAGGACGCTCTGGAAACACCATATATTTT. Translating gives CASSKEGRSGNTIYF.

The V gene is TRBV28, the J gene TRBJ2-5; D is unresolved. Trimming cost V 3 bases and J 5 bases, with 10 bases left between them. Per the germline V gene, CDR1 is MDHEN and CDR2 is SYDVKM. This CDR3 region has 13 residues. The CDR3: CASSFPQSETQYF. CDR3 DNA: TGTGCCAGCAGTTTTCCCCAGTCTGAGACCCAGTACTTC.

J is TRBJ2-1 and V is TRBV19, with 7 positions matching TRBD2. Germline loops: CDR1 LNHDA, CDR2 SQIVND (reference sequence). V trimming: 5 bases; J trimming: 11 bases; junction bases outside the gene matches: 6. The CDR3 sequence is 12 residues long. The CDR3 loop reads CASSSPTSKQFF. CDR3 nucleotide sequence: TGTGCCAGTAGTTCCCCGACTAGCAAGCAGTTCTTC.

The chain employs TRBV28 and TRBJ2-5, with 9 bases matching TRBD1. Germline CDR1 reads MDHEN; CDR2 reads SYDVKM. This CDR3 is 16 amino acids long. Losses at the gene ends were 2 bases for V and 1 base for J; bases not matched to a gene: 5. This CDR3 is CASSLTGQGLQETQYF. CDR3 in DNA: TGTGCCAGCAGTTTAACGGGACAGGGCCTCCAAGAGACCCAGTACTTC.

The V gene is TRBV5-1, the J gene TRBJ2-1; 13 positions match TRBD2. This CDR3 is 16 amino acids long. Per germline, CDR1 SGHRS and CDR2 YFSETQ. Trimming took 5 bases from V and 6 from J; bases not matched to a gene: 8. The DNA for the CDR3 is TGCGCCAGCAGGCCCCCGGGACTAGCGGGATCCAATGAGCAGTTCTTC. Encoded protein: CASRPPGLAGSNEQFF.

With regard to this clone: The sample contains more than one DNA sequence encoding this CDR3. The chain recombines TRBV5-1 with TRBJ2-5, with TRBD2 matching 7 bases. The V gene's germline CDR1 is SGHRS and CDR2 YFSETQ. This CDR3 comprises 15 residues. V shed 0 bases, J shed 2 bases, and the junction held 4 bases outside the gene matches. This CDR3 is CASSLVASGQETQYF. The CDR3 DNA reads TGCGCCAGCAGCTTGGTGGCTAGCGGTCAAGAGACCCAGTACTTC.

Regarding this clone: This sample includes further DNA sequences coding for the same CDR3. The chain recombines TRBV9 with TRBJ2-7, with TRBD2 matching 7 bases. V lost 0 bases, J lost 7 bases, and 4 bases stayed unmatched. This CDR3 is built from 13 residues. Germline assignment: CDR1 SGDLS and CDR2 YYNGEE. CDR3 sequence reads: CASSVGTRGEQYF. The CDR3 bases are TGTGCCAGCAGCGTAGGGACTAGAGGGGAGCAGTACTTC.

The chain couples TRBV29-1 to TRBJ2-7; D gene unclear. The germline gives CDR1 SQVTM, CDR2 ANQGSEA. This CDR3 contains 13 residues. V shed 6 bases and J shed 0 bases, with 12 bases lying between them. The CDR3 DNA reads as TGCAGCGTGGCCGGGTCTTCCTCCTACGAGCAGTACTTC. It translates to CSVAGSSSYEQYF.

The table lists this clone with a count of one. The rearrangement uses TRBV7-6 and TRBJ2-3; TRBD1 is a possible D gene (5 bases). The V gene lost 4 bases and the J gene lost 1 base, with 12 bases spanning the gap. Germline V gives CDR1 SGHVS, CDR2 FNYEAQ. The length of the CDR3 is 15 residues. DNA for the CDR3: TGTGCCAGCAGCTCAGGGTTTTACGGCACAGATACGCAGTATTTT. Amino acid sequence: CASSSGFYGTDTQYF.

CDR3 amino acids: CASSPSGTGGNQPQHF. For the CDR3, the DNA is TGTGCCAGCTCACCATCCGGGACAGGGGGCAATCAGCCCCAGCATTTT. The chain combines TRBV18 with TRBJ1-5; TRBD1 matches 10 bases. The CDR3 is 16 residues long. Germline assignment: CDR1 KGHSH and CDR2 LQKENI. Losses at the gene ends were 2 bases for V and 2 bases for J; bases not matched to a gene: 3.

The V and J genes are TRBV19 and TRBJ1-1; 8 nucleotides line up with TRBD1. The CDR3 is made up of 16 amino acids. Losses at the gene ends were 6 bases for V and 4 bases for J; bases not matched to a gene: 13. From germline, CDR1 is LNHDA and CDR2 SQIVND (reference sequence). CDR3 region: CASSRDWTGQGTEAFF. The CDR3 DNA follows: TGTGCCAGTAGCCGGGACTGGACAGGGCAGGGCACTGAAGCTTTCTTT.

V is TRBV7-9 and J is TRBJ1-1; D may be TRBD1 (5 bases). The CDR3 spans 18 residues. V lost 0 bases and J lost 9, with 26 bases in between. The V gene's germline CDR1 is SEHNR and CDR2 FQNEAQ (reference sequence). CDR3 sequence: CASSLATVSGTGQLQAFF. CDR3 sequence (DNA): TGTGCCAGCAGCTTAGCAACCGTTTCCGGGACGGGCCAACTTCAAGCTTTCTTT.

The V call is TRBV6-6, the J call TRBJ2-5; the D is unclear. Germline lookup yields CDR1 MNHNY and CDR2 SVGAGI (reference sequence). V was clipped by 2 bases and J by 5 bases, with 3 bases between them. CDR3 length equals 11 residues. The CDR3 DNA reads as TGTGCCAGCAGTTACAAGGAGACCCAGTACTTC. This codes for CASSYKETQYF.

The chain couples TRBV4-1 to TRBJ2-3; 8 bases align to TRBD2. CDR1 is MGHRA, CDR2 YSYEKL, per germline. The CDR3 totals 16 residues. V was pared by 3 bases and J by 0 bases, with 5 bases of the junction left unmatched. CDR3 sequence (DNA): TGCGCCAGCAGCCACGGACGGACTAGCAGCACAGATACGCAGTATTTT. It is translated as CASSHGRTSSTDTQYF.

CDR3 bases: TGCAGCGTCCGGGGACAGGGTGAAATAAACTATGGCTACACCTTC. Protein sequence: CSVRGQGEINYGYTF. V and J are TRBV29-1 and TRBJ1-2; 9 bases map to TRBD1. The CDR3 sequence is 15 residues long. Germline loops: CDR1 SQVTM, CDR2 ANQGSEA. The trim removed 6 bases at V and 2 bases at J, leaving 10 bases unmatched.

The chain uses TRBV6-1 and TRBJ1-5, with D tentatively TRBD1 (5 bases). V was shortened by 4 bases and J by 6 bases, with 28 bases between the two germline ends. This CDR3 comprises 19 residues. Germline V CDR1 and CDR2: MNHNS, SASEGT. The CDR3 sequence is CASSGTTPGTHPGSQPQHF. The CDR3 DNA reads as TGTGCCAGCAGTGGGACAACCCCCGGGACCCACCCTGGGAGTCAGCCCCAGCATTTT.

The chain links TRBV5-6 to TRBJ2-1; no definite D call. This CDR3 has 12 residues. Trimming stripped 3 bases from V and 6 bases from J, with 7 bases between. Per the germline V gene, CDR1 is SGHDT and CDR2 is YYEEEE. Here the CDR3 DNA reads TGTGCCAGCAGCTGGCACAGCAATGAGCAGTTCTTC. This translates into CASSWHSNEQFF.

The V call is TRBV5-1, the J call TRBJ2-1, with 11 bases fitting TRBD2. The CDR3 covers 18 residues. The germline CDR1 and CDR2 sequences are SGHRS and YFSETQ. Germline trimming cut 3 bases from V and 0 bases from J; bases unmatched to any gene: 8. CDR3 sequence: CASSWGLAVMSSYNEQFF. DNA for the CDR3: TGCGCCAGCAGCTGGGGACTAGCGGTTATGAGCTCCTACAATGAGCAGTTCTTC.